What follows describes a single T cell receptor (beta chain). The antigen is not known. This sample is part of a study of T cell responses to AZD1222 COVID-19 vaccine. The study, taken as a whole, reports: After two AZD1222 doses, spike-specific TCR breadth and depth rose versus day 0.

Sequenced by immunoSEQ multiplex PCR; TCRdb stores in-frame clones only, minus some. The table has approximately 79,000 clones, roughly 80% seen once. The source was peripheral blood, collected 28 days after the second AZD1222 dose. This TCR was sampled from an adult who received the AZD1222 COVID-19 vaccine.

The chain's CDR3 is CASSPLGKRETQYF. CDR3 coding DNA: TGTGCCAGCAGTCCCCTGGGTAAGCGAGAGACCCAGTACTTC. The V gene is TRBV28, the J gene TRBJ2-5; D gene ambiguous. The V end lost 5 bases, the J end lost 4 bases, and 14 bases lay between the germline ends. CDR1 is MDHEN, CDR2 SYDVKM, per germline. The CDR3 contains 14 residues.